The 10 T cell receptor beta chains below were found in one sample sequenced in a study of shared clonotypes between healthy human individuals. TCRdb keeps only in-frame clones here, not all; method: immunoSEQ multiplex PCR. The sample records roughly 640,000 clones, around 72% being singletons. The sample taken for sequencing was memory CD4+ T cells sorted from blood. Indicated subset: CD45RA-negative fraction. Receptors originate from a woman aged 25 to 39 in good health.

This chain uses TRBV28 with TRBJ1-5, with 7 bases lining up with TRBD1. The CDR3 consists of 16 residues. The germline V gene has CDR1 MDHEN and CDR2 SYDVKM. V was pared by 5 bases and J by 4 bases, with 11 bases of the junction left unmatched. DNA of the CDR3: TGTGCCAGCAGTCCGACAGGGAGGGGGGGAAATCAGCCCCAGCATTTT. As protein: CASSPTGRGGNQPQHF.

In DNA form, the CDR3 reads TGTGCCAGCTCACCGGGCAGAGGGAAAGGCACAGATACGCAGTATTTT. As protein: CASSPGRGKGTDTQYF. This rearrangement joins TRBV18 to TRBJ2-3; D is perhaps TRBD2 (5 bases). CDR3 size: 16 residues. Germline V gives CDR1 KGHSH, CDR2 LQKENI. V shed 3 bases and J shed 1 base, with 14 bases lying between them.

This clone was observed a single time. The CDR3 region is CASTSTGADTGELFF. CDR3 bases: TGCGCCAGCACCTCGACAGGGGCGGACACCGGGGAGCTGTTTTTT. V usage is TRBV5-1 and J usage is TRBJ2-2; 8 bases align to TRBD1. From germline, CDR1 is SGHRS and CDR2 YFSETQ. The CDR3 runs 15 residues. Germline trimming cut 6 bases from V and 3 bases from J; bases unmatched to any gene: 7.

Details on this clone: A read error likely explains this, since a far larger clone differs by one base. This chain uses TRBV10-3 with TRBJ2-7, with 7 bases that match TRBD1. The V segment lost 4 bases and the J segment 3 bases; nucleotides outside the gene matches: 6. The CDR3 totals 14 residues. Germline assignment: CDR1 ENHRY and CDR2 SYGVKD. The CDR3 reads CAISAGQTYYEQYF. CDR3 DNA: TGTGCCATCAGTGCGGGACAGACCTACTACGAGCAGTACTTC.

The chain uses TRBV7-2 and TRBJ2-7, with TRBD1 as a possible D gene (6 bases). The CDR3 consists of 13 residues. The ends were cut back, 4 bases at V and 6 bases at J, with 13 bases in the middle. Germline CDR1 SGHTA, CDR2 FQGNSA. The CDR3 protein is CASSSDSLGEQYF. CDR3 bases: TGTGCCAGCAGCTCGGACAGCCTGGGCGAGCAGTACTTC.

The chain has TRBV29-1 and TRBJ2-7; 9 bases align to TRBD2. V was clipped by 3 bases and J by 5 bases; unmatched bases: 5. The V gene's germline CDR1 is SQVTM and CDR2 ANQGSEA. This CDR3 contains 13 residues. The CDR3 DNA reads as TGCAGCGTTGATGGTAGCGGGAGTAACGAGCAGTACTTC. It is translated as CSVDGSGSNEQYF.

This chain's CDR3 is CASSQGRAREGRADTQYF. The CDR3 DNA reads TGCGCCAGCAGCCAAGGTCGAGCACGGGAGGGCCGTGCAGATACGCAGTATTTT. The chain uses TRBV4-1 and TRBJ2-3; TRBD2 matches 8 bases. The CDR3 loop spans 18 amino acids. V gave up 1 base and J gave up 4 bases; unmatched junction bases: 13. Germline V lookup: CDR1 MGHRA, CDR2 YSYEKL.

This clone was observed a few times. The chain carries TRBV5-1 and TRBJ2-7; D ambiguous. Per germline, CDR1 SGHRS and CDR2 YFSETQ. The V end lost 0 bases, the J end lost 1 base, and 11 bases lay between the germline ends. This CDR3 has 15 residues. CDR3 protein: CASSLGIGGSYEQYF. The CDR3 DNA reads TGCGCCAGCAGCTTGGGTATAGGTGGGTCCTACGAGCAGTACTTC.

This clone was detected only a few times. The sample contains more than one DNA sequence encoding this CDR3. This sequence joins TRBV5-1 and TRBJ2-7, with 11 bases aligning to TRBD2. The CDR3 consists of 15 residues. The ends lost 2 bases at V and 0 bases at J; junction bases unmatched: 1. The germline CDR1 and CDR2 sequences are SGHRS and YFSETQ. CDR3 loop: CASSFLAGGSYEQYF. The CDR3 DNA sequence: TGCGCCAGCAGCTTTCTAGCGGGGGGCTCCTACGAGCAGTACTTC.

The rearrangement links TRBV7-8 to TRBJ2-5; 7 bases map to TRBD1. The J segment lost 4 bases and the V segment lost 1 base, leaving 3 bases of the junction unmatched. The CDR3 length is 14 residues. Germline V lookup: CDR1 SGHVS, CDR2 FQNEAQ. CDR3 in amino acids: CASSLVPGGETQYF. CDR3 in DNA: TGTGCCAGCAGCTTAGTTCCAGGGGGAGAGACCCAGTACTTC.